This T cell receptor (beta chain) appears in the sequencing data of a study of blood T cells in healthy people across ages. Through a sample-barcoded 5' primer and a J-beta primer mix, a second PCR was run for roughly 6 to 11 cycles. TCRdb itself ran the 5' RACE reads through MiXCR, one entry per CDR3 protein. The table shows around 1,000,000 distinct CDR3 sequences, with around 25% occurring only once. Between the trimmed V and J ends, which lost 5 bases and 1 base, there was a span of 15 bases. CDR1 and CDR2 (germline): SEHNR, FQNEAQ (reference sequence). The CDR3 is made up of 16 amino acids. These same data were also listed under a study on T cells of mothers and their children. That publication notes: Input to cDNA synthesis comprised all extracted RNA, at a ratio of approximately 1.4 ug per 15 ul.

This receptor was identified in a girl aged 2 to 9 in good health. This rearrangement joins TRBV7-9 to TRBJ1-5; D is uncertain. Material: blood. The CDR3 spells CASSPDPDQSNQPQHF. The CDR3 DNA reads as TGTGCCAGCAGCCCTGACCCTGACCAAAGCAATCAGCCCCAGCATTTT.